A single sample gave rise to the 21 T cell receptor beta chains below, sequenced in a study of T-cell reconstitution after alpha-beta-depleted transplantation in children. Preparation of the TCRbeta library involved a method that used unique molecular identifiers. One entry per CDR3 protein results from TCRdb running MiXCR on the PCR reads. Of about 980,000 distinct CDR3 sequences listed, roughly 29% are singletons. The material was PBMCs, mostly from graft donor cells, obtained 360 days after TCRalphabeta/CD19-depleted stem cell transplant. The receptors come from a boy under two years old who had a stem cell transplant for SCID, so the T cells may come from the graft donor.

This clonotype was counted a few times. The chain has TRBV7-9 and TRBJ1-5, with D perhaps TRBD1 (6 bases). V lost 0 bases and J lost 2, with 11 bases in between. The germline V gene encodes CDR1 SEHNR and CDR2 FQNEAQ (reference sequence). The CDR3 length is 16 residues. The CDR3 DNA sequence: TGTGCCAGCAGCTTAGCGAGGGGGTCGGGCAATCAGCCCCAGCATTTT. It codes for CASSLARGSGNQPQHF.

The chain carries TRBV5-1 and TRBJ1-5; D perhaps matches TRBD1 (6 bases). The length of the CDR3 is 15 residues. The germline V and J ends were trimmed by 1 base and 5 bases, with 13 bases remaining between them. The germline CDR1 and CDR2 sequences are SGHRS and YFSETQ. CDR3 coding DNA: TGCGCCAGCAGCTTGCAGGGGTACGCGGATCAGCCCCAGCATTTT. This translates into CASSLQGYADQPQHF.

CDR3 residues: CASSPFPGYQPQHF. CDR3 in DNA: TGTGCCAGCTCACCATTCCCCGGGTATCAGCCCCAGCATTTT. This chain uses TRBV18 with TRBJ1-5; D unclear. Deletions cut 2 bases from V and 5 bases from J, with 10 bases between. The CDR3 contains 14 residues. Germline V gene sequence: CDR1 KGHSH, CDR2 LQKENI.

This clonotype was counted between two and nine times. CDR3 protein: CSVEGLFSYEQYF. CDR3 sequence (DNA): TGCAGCGTTGAAGGGCTCTTCTCCTACGAGCAGTACTTC. The chain recombines TRBV29-1 with TRBJ2-7; D not resolved. Germline CDR1 SQVTM, CDR2 ANQGSEA. The V end lost 1 base, the J end lost 0 bases, and 7 bases lay between the germline ends. The CDR3 sequence is 13 residues long.

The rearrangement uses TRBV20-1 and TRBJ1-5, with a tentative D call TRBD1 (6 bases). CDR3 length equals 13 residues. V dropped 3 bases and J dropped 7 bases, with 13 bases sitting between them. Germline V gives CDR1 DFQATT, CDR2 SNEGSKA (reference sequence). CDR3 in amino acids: CSARDQGKQPQHF. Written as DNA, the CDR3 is TGCAGTGCTAGGGACCAGGGGAAACAGCCCCAGCATTTT.

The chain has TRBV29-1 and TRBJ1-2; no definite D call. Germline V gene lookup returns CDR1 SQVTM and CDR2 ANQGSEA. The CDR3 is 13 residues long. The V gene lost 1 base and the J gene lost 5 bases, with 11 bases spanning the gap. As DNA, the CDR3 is TGCAGCGTTGAAGGTCCACCTGGTTATGGCTACACCTTC. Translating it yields CSVEGPPGYGYTF.

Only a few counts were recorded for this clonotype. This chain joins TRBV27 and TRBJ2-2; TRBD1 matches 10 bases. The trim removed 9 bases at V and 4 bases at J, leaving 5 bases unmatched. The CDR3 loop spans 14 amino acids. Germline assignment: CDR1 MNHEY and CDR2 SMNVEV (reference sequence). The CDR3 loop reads CASNRDRGTGELFF. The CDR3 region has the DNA TGTGCCAGTAACCGGGACAGGGGCACCGGGGAGCTGTTTTTT.

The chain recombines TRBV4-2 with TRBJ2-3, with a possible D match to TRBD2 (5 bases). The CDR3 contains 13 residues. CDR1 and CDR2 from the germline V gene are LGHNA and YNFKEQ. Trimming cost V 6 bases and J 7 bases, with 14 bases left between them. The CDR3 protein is CASSPEGVNTQYF. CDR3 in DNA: TGTGCCAGCAGTCCTGAGGGAGTGAATACGCAGTATTTT.

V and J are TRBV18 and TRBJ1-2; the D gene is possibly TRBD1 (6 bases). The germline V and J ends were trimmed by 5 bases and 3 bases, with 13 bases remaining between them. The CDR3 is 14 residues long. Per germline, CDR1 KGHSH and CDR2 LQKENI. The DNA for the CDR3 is TGTGCCAGCTCAGGAAACTACAGGGACTATGGCTACACCTTC. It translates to CASSGNYRDYGYTF.

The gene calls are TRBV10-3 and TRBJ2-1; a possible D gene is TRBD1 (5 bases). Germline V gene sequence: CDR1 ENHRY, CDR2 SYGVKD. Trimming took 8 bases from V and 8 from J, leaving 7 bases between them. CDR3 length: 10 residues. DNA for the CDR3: TGTGCCATCGGCAGGGATGAGCAGTTCTTC. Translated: CAIGRDEQFF.

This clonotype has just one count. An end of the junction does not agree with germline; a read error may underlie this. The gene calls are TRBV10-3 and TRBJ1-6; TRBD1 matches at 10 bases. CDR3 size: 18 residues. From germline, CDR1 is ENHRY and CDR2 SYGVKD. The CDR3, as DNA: TGTGCCATTAGTGAGCCGGGACAGGGGCATATGGGGAATTCACCCCTCCACTTT. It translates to CAISEPGQGHMGNSPLHF.

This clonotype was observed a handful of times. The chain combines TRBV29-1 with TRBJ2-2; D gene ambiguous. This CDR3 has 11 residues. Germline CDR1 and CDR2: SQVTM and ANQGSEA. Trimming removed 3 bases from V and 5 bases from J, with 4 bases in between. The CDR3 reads CSVDETGELFF. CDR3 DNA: TGCAGCGTTGATGAGACCGGGGAGCTGTTTTTT.

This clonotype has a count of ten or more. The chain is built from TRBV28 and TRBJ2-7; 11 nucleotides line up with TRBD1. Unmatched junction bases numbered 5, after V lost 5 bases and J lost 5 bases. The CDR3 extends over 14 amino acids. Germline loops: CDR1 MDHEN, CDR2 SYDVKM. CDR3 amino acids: CASSLWTGGHEQYF. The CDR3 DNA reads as TGTGCCAGCAGTCTGTGGACAGGGGGCCACGAGCAGTACTTC.

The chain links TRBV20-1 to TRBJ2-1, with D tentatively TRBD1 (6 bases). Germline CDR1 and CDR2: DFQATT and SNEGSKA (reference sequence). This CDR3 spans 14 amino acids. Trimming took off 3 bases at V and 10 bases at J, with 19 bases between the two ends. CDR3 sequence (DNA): TGCAGTGCTAGTAGCACAGGGCGGAAGGTCGAGCAGTTCTTC. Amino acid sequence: CSASSTGRKVEQFF.

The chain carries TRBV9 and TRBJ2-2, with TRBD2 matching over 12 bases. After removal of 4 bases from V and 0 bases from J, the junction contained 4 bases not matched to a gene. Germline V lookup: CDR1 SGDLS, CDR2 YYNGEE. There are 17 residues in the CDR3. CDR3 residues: CASSYRTSGANTGELFF. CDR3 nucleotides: TGTGCCAGCAGCTACCGGACTAGCGGGGCGAACACCGGGGAGCTGTTTTTT.

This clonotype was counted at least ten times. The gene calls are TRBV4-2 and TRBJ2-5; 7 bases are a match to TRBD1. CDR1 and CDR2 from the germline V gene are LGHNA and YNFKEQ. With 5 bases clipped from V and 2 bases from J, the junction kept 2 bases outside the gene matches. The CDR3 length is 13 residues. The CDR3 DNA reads TGTGCCAGCAGCGGGACAGCTCAAGAGACCCAGTACTTC. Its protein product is CASSGTAQETQYF.

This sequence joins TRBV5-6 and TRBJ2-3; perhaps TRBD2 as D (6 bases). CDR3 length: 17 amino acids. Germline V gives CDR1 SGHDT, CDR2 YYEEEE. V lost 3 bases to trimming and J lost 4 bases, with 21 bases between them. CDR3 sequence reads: CASSSVRRAGEADTQYF. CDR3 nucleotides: TGTGCCAGCAGCTCGGTCCGTCGGGCTGGGGAGGCAGATACGCAGTATTTT.

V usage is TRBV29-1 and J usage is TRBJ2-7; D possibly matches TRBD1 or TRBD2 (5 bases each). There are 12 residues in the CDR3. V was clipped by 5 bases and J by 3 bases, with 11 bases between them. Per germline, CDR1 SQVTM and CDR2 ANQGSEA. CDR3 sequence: CSVWDGYYEQYF. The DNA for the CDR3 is TGCAGCGTTTGGGACGGATACTACGAGCAGTACTTC.

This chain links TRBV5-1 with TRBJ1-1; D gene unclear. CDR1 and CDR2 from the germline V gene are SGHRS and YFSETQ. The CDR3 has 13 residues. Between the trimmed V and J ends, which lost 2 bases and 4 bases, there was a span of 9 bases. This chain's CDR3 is CASSFWVATEAFF. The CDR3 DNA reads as TGCGCCAGCAGCTTTTGGGTCGCCACTGAAGCTTTCTTT.

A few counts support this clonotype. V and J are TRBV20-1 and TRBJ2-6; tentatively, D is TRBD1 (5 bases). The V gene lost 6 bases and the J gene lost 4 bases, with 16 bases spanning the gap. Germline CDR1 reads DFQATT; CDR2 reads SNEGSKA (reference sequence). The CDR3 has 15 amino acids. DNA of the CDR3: TGCAGTGCCTCTCAGGGCTCCCCGGGGGCCAACGTCCTGACTTTC. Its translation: CSASQGSPGANVLTF.

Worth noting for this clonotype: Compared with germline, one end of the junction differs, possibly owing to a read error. The CDR3 loop reads CASSMTLQGERAHF. The CDR3 nucleotides read TGTGCCAGCAGTATGACCCTCCAGGGAGAAAGGGCCCATTTC. The chain employs TRBV6-1 and TRBJ1-2; TRBD1 might be the D (5 bases). This CDR3 spans 14 amino acids. The germline V gene has CDR1 MNHNS and CDR2 SASEGT.